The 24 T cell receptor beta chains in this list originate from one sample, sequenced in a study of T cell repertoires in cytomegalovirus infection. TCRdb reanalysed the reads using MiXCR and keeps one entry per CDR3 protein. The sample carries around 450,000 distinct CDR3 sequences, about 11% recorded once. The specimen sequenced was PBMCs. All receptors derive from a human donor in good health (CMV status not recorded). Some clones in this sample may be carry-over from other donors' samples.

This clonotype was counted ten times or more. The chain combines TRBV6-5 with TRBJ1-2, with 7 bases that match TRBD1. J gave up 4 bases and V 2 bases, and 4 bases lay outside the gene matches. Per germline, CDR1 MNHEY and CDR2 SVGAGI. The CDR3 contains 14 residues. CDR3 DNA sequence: TGTGCCAGCAGTTACGCGGGACAGCCCTATGGCTACACCTTC. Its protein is CASSYAGQPYGYTF.

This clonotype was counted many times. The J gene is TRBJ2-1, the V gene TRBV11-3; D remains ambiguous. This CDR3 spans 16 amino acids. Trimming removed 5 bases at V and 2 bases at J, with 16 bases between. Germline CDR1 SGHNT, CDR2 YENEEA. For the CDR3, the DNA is TGTGCCAGCAGCAGTATTAGTGCCGCCCCCTACAATGAGCAGTTCTTC. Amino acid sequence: CASSSISAAPYNEQFF.

CDR3 DNA: TGTGCCAGCAGCTTCATTCCGAACACCGGGGAGCTGTTTTTT. Its translation: CASSFIPNTGELFF. The chain has TRBV27 and TRBJ2-2; D is unresolved. CDR1 and CDR2 (germline): MNHEY, SMNVEV (reference sequence). V lost 6 bases to trimming and J lost 0 bases, with 8 bases between them. The CDR3 consists of 14 residues.

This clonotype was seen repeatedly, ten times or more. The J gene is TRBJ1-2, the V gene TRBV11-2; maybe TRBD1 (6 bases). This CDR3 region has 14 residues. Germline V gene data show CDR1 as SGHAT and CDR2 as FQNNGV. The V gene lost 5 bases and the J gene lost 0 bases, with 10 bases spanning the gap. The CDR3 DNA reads TGTGCCAGCAGCCCGGACAGAGCTAACTATGGCTACACCTTC. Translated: CASSPDRANYGYTF. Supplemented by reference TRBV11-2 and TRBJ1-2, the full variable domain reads EAGVAQSPRYKIIEKRQSVAFWCNPISGHATLYWYQQILGQGPKLLIQFQNNGVVDDSQLPKDRFSAERLKGVDSTLKIQPAKLEDSAVYLCASSPDRANYGYTFGSGTRLTVV.

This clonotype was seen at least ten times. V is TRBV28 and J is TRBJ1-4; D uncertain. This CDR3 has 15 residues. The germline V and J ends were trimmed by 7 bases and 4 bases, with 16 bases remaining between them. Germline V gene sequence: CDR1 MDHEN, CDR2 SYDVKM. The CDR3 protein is CASKGLTGLNEKLFF. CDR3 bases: TGTGCCAGCAAAGGCTTGACCGGGCTTAATGAAAAACTGTTTTTT.

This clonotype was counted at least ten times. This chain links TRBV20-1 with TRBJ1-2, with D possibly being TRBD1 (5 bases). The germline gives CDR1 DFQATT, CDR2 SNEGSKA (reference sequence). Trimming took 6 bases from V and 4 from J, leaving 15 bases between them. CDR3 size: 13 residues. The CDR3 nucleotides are TGCAGTGCCGTAACCCAAGACAGCTATGGCTACACCTTC. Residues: CSAVTQDSYGYTF.

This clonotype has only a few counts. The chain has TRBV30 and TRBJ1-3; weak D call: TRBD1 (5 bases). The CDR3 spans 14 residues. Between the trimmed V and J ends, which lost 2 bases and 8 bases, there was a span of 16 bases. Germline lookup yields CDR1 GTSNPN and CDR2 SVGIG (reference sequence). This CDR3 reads CAWSRRWGKDTIYF. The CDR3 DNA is TGTGCCTGGAGTAGACGGTGGGGGAAAGACACCATATATTTT.

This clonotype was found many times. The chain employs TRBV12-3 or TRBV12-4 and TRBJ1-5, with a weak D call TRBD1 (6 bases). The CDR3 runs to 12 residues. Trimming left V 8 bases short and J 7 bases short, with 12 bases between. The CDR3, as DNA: TGTGCCAGCTCCTGGACAGCCCAGCCCCAGCATTTT. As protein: CASSWTAQPQHF.

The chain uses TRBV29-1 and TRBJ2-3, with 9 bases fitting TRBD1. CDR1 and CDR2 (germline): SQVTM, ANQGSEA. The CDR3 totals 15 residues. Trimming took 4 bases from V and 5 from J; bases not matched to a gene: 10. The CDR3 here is CSVGNPGQGQDTQYF. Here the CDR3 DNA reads TGCAGCGTTGGGAATCCGGGACAGGGCCAAGATACGCAGTATTTT.

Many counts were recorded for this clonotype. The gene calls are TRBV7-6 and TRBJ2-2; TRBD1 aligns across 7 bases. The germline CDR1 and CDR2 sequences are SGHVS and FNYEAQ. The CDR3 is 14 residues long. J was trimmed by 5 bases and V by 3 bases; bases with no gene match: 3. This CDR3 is CASSLVQGTGELFF. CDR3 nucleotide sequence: TGTGCCAGCAGCTTGGTACAGGGGACCGGGGAGCTGTTTTTT.

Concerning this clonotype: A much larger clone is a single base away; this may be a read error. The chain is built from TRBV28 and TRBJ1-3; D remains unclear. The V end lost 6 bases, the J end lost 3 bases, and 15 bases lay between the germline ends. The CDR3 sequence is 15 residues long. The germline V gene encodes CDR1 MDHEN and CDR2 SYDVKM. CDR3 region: CASRRLTGFGNTIYF. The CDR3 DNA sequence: TGTGCCAGCAGACGCCTGACGGGGTTTGGAAACACCATATATTTT.

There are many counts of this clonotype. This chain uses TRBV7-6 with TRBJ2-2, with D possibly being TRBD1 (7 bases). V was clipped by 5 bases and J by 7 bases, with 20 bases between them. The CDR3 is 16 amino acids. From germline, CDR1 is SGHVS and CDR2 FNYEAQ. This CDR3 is CASSRGTDQLSGELFF. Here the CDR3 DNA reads TGTGCCAGCAGCCGGGGGACAGACCAGCTGAGCGGGGAGCTGTTTTTT. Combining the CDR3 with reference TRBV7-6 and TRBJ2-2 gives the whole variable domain GAGVSQSPRYKVTKRGQDVALRCDPISGHVSLYWYRQALGQGPEFLTYFNYEAQQDKSGLPNDRFSAERPEGSISTLTIQRTEQRDSAMYRCASSRGTDQLSGELFFGEGSRLTVL.

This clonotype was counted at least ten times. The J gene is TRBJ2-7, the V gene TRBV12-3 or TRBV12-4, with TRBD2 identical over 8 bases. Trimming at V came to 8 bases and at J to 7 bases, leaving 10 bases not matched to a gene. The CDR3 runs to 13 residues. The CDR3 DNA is TGTGCCAGCCGGGGGGGGTCCGGCGGGGAGCAGTACTTC. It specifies CASRGGSGGEQYF.

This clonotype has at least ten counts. DNA for the CDR3: TGCGCCAGCACCGGAGTTCCCCGACCAAATTCACCCCTCCACTTT. It codes for CASTGVPRPNSPLHF. V gene TRBV23-1 combines with J gene TRBJ1-6; D ambiguous. TRBV23-1 is annotated as an ORF whose role is uncertain. The CDR3 sequence is 15 residues long. V dropped 7 bases and J dropped 7 bases, with 17 bases sitting between them.

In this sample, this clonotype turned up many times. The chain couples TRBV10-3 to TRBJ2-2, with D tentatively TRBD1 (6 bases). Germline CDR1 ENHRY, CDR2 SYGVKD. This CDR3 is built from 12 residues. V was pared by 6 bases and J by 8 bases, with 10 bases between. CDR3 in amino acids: CAIRVQGGELFF. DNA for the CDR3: TGTGCCATCAGGGTACAGGGAGGGGAGCTGTTTTTT.

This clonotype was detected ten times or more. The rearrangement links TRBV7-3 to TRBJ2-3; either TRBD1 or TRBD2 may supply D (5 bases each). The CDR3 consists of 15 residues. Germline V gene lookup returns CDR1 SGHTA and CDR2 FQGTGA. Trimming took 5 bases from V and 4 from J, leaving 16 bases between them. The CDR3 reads CASSQSRGASDTQYF. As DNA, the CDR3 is TGTGCCAGCAGCCAATCTAGAGGGGCCTCAGATACGCAGTATTTT.

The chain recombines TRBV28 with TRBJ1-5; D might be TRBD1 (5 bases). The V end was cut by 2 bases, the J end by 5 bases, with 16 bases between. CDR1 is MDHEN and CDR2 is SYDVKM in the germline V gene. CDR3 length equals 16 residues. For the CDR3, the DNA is TGTGCCAGCAGTTTAAAAGGGGTTAGGAAGCATCAGCCCCAGCATTTT. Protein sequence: CASSLKGVRKHQPQHF.

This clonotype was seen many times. The CDR3 loop is CASSLYPGQGDTGELFF. CDR3 in DNA: TGTGCCAGCAGCTTATACCCAGGACAGGGGGACACCGGGGAGCTGTTTTTT. The chain recombines TRBV7-8 with TRBJ2-2, with 10 bases matching TRBD1. The CDR3 is made up of 17 amino acids. With 2 bases clipped from V and 3 bases from J, the junction kept 6 bases outside the gene matches. Germline CDR1 reads SGHVS; CDR2 reads FQNEAQ.

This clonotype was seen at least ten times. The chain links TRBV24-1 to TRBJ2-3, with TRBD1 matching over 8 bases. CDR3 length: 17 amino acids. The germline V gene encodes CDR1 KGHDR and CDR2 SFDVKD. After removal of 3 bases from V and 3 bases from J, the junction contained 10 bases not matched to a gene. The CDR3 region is CATSDPARGRRTDTQYF. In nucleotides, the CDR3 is TGTGCCACCAGTGATCCCGCCAGGGGGCGCAGGACAGATACGCAGTATTTT.

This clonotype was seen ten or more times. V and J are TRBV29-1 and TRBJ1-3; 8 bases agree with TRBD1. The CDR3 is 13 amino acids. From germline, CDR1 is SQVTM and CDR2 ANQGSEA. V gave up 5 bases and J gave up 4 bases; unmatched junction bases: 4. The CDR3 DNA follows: TGCAGCGTTAAGGACAGGGACGGAAACACCATATATTTT. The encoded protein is CSVKDRDGNTIYF.

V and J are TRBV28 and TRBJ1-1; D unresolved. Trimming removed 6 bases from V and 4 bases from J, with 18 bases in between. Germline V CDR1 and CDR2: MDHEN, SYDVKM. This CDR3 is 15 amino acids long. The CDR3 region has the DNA TGTGCCAGCAGCCTAAGACACCTTGGAGCCACTGAAGCTTTCTTT. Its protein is CASSLRHLGATEAFF.

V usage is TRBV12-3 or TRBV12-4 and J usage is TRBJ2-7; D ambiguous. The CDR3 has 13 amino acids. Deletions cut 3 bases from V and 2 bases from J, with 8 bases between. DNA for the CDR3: TGTGCCAGCAGTTTTAACGGACCCTACGAGCAGTACTTC. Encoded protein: CASSFNGPYEQYF.

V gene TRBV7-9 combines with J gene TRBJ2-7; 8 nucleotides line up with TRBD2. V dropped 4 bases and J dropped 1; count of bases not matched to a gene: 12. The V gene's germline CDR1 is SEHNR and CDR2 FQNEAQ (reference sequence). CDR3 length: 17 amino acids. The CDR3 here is CASSSPSGSKHSYEQYF. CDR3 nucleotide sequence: TGTGCCAGCAGCTCCCCTAGCGGGTCGAAACATTCCTACGAGCAGTACTTC.

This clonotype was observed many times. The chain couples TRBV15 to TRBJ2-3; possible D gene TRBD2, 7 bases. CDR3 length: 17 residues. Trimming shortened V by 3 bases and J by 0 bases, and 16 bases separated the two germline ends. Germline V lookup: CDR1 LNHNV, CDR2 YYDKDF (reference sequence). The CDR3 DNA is TGTGCCACCAGCAGGGAAGCGGGACACCCTAGCACAGATACGCAGTATTTT. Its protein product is CATSREAGHPSTDTQYF. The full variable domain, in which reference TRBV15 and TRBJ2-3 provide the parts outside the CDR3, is DAMVIQNPRYQVTQFGKPVTLSCSQTLNHNVMYWYQQKSSQAPKLLFHYYDKDFNNEADTPDNFQSRRPNTSFCFLDIRSPGLGDTAMYLCATSREAGHPSTDTQYFGPGTRLTVL.